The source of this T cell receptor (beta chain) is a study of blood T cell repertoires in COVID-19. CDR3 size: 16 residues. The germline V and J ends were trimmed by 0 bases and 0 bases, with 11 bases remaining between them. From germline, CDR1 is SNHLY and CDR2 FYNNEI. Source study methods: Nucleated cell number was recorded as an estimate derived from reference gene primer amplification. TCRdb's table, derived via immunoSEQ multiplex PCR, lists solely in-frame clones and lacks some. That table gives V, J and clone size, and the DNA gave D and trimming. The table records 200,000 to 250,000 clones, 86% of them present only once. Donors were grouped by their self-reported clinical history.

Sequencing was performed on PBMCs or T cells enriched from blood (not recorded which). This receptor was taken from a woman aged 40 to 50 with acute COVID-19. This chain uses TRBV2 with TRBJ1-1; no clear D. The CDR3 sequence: CASSEAGQTVNTEAFF. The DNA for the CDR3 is TGTGCCAGCAGTGAAGCTGGTCAGACTGTGAACACTGAAGCTTTCTTT.